The clone carrying this T cell receptor (beta chain) was detected a few times. Its antigen is still unknown. Time point specified: cycle 4 day 1 (C4D1), after around six weeks of nivolumab. Each and every patient relapsed after autologous stem cell transplantation, and patients got differing brentuximab vedotin exposure. Responses achieved at best were complete response, partial response or progressive disease. The data derive from a study of PD-1 blockade in classical Hodgkin lymphoma. Study-wide background: Patients were administered nivolumab (3 mg/kg intravenously) every 2 weeks. Overall study results and limits: Compared with baseline, CD4+ but not CD8+ TCR diversity had risen significantly by C4D1. Complete responders had baseline diversity similar to newly diagnosed patients.

This CDR3 comprises 16 residues. Losses at the gene ends were 4 bases for V and 2 bases for J; bases not matched to a gene: 7. Germline-derived CDR1 and CDR2 are SGHNT and YYREEE (reference sequence). Assay used: immunoSEQ multiplex PCR; TCRdb lists only in-frame clones, some missing. The sample lists 20,000 to 25,000 clones; around 84% were seen once. The chain uses TRBV5-4 and TRBJ2-7, with TRBD2 matching 12 bases. The sample was peripheral blood mononuclear cells (PBMCs), taken before the fourth cycle of nivolumab. The TCR sequence derives from a human donor with classical Hodgkin lymphoma. In DNA, the CDR3 is TGTGCCAGCAGCCATCCGACTAGCGGGAGCCCCTACGAGCAGTACTTC. Protein: CASSHPTSGSPYEQYF.